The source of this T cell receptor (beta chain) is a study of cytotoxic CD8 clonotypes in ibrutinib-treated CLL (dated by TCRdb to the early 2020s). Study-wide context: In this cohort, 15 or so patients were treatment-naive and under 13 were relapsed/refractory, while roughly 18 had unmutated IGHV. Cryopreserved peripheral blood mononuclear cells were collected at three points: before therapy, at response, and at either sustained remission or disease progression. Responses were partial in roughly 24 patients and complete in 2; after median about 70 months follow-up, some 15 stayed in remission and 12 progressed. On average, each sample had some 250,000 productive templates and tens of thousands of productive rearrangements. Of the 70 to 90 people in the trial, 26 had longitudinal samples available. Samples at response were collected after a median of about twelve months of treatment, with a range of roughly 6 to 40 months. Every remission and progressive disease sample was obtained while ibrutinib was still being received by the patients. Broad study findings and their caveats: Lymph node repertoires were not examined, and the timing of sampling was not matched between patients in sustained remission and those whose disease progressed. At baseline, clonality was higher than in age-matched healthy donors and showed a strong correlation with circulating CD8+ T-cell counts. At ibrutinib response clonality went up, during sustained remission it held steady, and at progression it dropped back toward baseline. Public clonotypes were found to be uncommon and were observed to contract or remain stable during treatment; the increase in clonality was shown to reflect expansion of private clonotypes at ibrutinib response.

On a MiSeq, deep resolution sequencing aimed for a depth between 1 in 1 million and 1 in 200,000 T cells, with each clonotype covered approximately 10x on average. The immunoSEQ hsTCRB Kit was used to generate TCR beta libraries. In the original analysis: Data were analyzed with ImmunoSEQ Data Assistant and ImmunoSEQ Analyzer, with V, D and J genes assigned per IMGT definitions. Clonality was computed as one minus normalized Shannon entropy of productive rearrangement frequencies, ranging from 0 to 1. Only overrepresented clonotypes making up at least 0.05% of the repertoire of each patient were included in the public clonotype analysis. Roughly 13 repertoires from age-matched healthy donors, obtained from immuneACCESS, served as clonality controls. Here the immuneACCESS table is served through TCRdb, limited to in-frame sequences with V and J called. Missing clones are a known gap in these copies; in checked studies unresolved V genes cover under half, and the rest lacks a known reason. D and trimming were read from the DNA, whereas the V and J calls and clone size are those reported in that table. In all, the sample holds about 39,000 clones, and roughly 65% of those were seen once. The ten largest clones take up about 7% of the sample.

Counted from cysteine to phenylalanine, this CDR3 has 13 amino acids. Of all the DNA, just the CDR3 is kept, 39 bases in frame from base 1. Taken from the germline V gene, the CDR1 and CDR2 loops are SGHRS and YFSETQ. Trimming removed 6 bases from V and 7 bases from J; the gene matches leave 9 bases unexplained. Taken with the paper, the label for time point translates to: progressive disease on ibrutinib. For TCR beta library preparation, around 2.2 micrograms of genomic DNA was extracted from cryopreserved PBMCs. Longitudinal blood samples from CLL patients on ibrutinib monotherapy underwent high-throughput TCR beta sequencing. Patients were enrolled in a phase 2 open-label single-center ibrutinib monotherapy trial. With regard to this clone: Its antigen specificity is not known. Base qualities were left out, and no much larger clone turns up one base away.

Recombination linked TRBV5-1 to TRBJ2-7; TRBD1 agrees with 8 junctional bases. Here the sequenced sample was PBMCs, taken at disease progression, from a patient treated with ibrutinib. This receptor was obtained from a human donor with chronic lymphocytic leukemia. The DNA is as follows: TGCGCCAGCACCCCAAAGGACAGGGTTGAGCAGTACTTC. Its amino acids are CASTPKDRVEQYF.